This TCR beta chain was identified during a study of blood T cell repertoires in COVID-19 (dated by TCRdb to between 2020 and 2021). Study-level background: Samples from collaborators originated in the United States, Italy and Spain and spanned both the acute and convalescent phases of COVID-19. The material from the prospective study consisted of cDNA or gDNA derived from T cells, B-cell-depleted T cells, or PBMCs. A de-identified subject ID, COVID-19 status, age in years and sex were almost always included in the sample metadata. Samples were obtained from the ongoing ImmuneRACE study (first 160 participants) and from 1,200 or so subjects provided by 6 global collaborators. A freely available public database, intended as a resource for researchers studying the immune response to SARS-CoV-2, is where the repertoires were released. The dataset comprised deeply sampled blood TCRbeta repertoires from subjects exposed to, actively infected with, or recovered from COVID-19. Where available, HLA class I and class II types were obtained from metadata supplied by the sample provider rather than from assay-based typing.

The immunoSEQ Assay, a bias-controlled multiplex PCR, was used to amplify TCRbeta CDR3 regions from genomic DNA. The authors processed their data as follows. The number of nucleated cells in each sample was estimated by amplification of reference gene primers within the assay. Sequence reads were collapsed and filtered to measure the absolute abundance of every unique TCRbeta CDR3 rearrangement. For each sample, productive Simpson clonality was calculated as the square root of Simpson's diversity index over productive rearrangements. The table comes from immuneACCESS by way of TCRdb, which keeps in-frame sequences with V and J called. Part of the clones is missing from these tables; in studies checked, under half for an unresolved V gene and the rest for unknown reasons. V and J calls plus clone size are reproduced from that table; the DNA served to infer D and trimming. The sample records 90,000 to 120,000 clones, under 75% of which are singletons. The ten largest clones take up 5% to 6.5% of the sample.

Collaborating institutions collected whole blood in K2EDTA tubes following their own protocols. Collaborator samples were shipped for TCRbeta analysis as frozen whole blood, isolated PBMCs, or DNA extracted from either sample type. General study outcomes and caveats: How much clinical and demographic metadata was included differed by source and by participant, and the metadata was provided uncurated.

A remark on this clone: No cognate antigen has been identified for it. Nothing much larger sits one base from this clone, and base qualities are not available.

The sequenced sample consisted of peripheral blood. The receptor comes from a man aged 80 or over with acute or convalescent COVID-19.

The nucleotide sequence reads as follows: TGTGCCAGCAGCCAAGGCGGTAGCGGGAGATGGGAGACCCAGTACTTC. Translated, it gives CASSQGGSGRWETQYF. In this chain, TRBV3-1 (or the pseudogene TRBV3-2) is recombined with TRBJ2-5; TRBD2 agrees with 9 junctional bases. Germline trimming: 1 base from V, 5 bases from J; junction bases outside gene matches: 8. For CDR1 and CDR2, the germline V gene (reference sequence) lists LGHDT and YNNKEL. From the cysteine up to the phenylalanine, the CDR3 has a length of 16 residues. The only DNA kept is the CDR3, 48 bases in frame from the first base.